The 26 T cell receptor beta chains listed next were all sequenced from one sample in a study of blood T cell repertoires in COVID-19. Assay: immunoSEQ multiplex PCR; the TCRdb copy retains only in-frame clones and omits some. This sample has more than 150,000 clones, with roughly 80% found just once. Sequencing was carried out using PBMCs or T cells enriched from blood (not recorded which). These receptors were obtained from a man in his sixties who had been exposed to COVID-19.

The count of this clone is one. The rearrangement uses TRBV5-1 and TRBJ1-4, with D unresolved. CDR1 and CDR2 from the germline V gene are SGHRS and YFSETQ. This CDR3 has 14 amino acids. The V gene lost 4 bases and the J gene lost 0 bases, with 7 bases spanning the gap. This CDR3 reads CASSAGPTNEKLFF. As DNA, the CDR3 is TGCGCCAGCAGCGCCGGTCCAACTAATGAAAAACTGTTTTTT.

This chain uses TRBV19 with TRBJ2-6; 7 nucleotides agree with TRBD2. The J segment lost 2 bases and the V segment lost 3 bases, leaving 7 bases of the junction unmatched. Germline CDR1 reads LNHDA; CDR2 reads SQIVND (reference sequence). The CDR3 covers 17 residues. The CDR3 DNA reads TGTGCCAGTAGTATTTTGTCAGGGAGGGCTGGGGCCAACGTCCTGACTTTC. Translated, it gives CASSILSGRAGANVLTF.

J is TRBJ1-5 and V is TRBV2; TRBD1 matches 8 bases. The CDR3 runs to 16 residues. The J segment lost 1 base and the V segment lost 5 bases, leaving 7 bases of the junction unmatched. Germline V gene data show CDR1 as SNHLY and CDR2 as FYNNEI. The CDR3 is CASSWTGFMSNQPQHF. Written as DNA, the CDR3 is TGTGCCAGCAGTTGGACAGGGTTTATGAGCAATCAGCCCCAGCATTTT. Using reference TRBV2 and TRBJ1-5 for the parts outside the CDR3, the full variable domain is EPEVTQTPSHQVTQMGQEVILRCVPISNHLYFYWYRQILGQKVEFLVSFYNNEISEKSEIFDDQFSVERPDGSNFTLKIRSTKLEDSAMYFCASSWTGFMSNQPQHFGDGTRLSIL.

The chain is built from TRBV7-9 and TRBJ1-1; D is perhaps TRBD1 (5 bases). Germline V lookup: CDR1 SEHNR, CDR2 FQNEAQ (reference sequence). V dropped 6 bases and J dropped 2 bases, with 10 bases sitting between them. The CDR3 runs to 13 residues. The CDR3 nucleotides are TGTGCCAGCAGTCCGACAGTTAACACTGAAGCTTTCTTT. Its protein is CASSPTVNTEAFF.

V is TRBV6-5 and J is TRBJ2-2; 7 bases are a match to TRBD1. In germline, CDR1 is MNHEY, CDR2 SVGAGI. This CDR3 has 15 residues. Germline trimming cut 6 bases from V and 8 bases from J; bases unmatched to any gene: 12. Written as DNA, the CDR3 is TGTGCCAGCAGCCGGCCGGGACAGATCTCGGGGGAGCTGTTTTTT. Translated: CASSRPGQISGELFF.

The CDR3 loop reads CSVEEGRDTQYF. CDR3 sequence (DNA): TGCAGCGTTGAAGAAGGGAGAGATACGCAGTATTTT. This rearrangement joins TRBV29-1 to TRBJ2-3, with a possible D match to TRBD2 (5 bases). CDR1 is SQVTM, CDR2 ANQGSEA, per germline. There are 12 residues in the CDR3. V lost 0 bases to trimming and J lost 5 bases, with 6 bases between them.

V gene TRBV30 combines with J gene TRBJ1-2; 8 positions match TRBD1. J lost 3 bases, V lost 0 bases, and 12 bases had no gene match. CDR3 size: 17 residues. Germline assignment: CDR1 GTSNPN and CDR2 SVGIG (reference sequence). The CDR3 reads CAWSVDGNPGGHYGYTF. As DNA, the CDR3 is TGTGCCTGGAGTGTAGATGGGAACCCAGGGGGCCACTATGGCTACACCTTC.

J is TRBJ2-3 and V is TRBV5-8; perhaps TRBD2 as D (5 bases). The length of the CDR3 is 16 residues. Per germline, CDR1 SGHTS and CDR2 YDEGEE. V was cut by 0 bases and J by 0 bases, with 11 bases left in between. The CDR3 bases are TGTGCCAGCAGCTTGGAGGACTGGTCTAGCACAGATACGCAGTATTTT. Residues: CASSLEDWSSTDTQYF.

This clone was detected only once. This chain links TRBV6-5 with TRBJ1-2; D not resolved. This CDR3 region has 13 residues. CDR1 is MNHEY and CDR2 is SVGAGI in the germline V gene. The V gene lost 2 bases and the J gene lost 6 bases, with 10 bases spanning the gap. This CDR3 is CASSYRLGDGYTF. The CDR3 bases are TGTGCCAGCAGTTACCGATTGGGCGATGGCTACACCTTC.

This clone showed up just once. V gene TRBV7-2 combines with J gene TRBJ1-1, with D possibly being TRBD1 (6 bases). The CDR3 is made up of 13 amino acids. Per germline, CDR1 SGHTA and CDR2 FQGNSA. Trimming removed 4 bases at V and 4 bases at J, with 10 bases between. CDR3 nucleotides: TGTGCCAGCAGCTCAGTCAGGGGCACTGAAGCTTTCTTT. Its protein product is CASSSVRGTEAFF.

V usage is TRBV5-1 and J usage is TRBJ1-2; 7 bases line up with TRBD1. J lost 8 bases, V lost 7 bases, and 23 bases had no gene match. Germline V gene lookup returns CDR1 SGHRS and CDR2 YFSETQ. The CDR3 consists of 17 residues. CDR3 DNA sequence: TGCGCCAGCTCAACCCTGACAGGGCCAAGGACGGGCTCCGGCTACACCTTC. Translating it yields CASSTLTGPRTGSGYTF.

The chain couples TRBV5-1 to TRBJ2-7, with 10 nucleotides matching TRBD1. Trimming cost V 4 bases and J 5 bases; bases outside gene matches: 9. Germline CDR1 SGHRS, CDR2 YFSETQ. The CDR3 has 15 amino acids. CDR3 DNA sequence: TGCGCCAGCAGCGGCGGACAGGGGGAGTTTAACGAGCAGTACTTC. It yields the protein CASSGGQGEFNEQYF.

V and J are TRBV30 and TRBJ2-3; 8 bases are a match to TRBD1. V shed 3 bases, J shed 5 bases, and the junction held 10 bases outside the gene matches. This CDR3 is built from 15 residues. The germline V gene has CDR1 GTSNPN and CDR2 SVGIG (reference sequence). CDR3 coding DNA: TGTGCCTGGAGAAGGGGGACAGGACCCCAAGATACGCAGTATTTT. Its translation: CAWRRGTGPQDTQYF.

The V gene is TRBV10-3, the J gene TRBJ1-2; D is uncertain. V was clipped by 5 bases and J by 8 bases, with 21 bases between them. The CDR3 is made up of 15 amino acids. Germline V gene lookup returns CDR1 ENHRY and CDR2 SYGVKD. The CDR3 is CAISSGDRRALGYTF. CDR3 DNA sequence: TGTGCCATCAGTTCGGGAGACCGGCGGGCCCTCGGCTACACCTTC.

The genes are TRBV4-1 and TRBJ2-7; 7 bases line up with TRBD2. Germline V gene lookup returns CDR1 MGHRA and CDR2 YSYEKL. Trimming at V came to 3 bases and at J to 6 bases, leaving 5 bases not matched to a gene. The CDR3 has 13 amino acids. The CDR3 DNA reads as TGCGCCAGCAGCCAGGTGGGAGGGTTCGAGCAGTACTTC. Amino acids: CASSQVGGFEQYF.

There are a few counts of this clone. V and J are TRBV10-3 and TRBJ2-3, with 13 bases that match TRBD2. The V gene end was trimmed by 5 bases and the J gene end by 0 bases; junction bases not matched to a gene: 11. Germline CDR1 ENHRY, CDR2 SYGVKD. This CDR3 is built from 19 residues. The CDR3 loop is CAISPSGTSGVSSTDTQYF. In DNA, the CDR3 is TGTGCCATCAGTCCCTCCGGGACTAGCGGGGTTTCTAGCACAGATACGCAGTATTTT.

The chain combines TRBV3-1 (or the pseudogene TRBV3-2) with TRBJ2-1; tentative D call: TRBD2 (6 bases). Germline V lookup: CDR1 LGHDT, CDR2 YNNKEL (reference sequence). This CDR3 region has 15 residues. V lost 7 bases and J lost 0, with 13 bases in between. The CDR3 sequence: CASTEAGTSYNEQFF. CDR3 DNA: TGTGCCAGCACCGAAGCGGGTACCTCCTACAATGAGCAGTTCTTC.

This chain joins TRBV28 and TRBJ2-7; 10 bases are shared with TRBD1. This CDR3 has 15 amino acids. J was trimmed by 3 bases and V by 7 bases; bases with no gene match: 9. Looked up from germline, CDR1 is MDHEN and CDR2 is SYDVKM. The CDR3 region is CASKASGTGVYEQYF. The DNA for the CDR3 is TGTGCCAGCAAAGCTTCCGGGACAGGGGTCTACGAGCAGTACTTC. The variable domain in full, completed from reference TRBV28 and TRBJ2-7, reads DVKVTQSSRYLVKRTGEKVFLECVQDMDHENMFWYRQDPGLGLRLIYFSYDVKMKEKGDIPEGYSVSREKKERFSLILESASTNQTSMYLCASKASGTGVYEQYFGPGTRLTVT.

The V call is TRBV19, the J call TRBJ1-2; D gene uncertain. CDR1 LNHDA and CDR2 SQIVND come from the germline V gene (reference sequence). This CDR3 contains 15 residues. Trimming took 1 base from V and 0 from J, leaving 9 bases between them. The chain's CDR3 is CASSIGGATNYGYTF. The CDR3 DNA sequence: TGTGCCAGTAGTATAGGGGGAGCTACTAACTATGGCTACACCTTC.

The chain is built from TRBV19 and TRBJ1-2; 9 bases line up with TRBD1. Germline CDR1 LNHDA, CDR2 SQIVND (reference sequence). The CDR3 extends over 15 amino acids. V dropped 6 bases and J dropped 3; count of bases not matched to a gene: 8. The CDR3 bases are TGTGCCAGTAGCAAAACTCGACAGGGGGACTATGGCTACACCTTC. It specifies CASSKTRQGDYGYTF.

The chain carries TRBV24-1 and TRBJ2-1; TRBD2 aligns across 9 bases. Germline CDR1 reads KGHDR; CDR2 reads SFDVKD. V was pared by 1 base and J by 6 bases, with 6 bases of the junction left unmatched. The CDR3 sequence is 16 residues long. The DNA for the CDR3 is TGTGCCACCAGTGATTTCGGCCTAGCGGGATCCAATGAGCAGTTCTTC. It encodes CATSDFGLAGSNEQFF.

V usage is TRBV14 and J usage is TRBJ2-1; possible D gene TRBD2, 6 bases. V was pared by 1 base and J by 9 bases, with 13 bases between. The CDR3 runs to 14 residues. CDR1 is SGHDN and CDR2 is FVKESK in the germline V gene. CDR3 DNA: TGTGCCAGCAGCCAAGGACTAGTGGGGAGTGAGCAGTTCTTC. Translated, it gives CASSQGLVGSEQFF.

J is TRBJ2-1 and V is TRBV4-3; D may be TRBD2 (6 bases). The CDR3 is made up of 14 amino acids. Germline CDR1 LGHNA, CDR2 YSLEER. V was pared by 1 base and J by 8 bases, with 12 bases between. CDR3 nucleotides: TGCGCCAGCAGCCAAGGTATGAGGGACTATGAGCAGTTCTTC. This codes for CASSQGMRDYEQFF.

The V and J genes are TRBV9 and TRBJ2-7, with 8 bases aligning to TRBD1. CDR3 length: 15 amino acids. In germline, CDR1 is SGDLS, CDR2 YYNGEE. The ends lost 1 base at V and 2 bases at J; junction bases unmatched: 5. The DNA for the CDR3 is TGTGCCAGCAGCGTAACCGGGACAGGACCCTACGAGCAGTACTTC. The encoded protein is CASSVTGTGPYEQYF. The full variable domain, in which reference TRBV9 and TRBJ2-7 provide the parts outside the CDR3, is DSGVTQTPKHLITATGQRVTLRCSPRSGDLSVYWYQQSLDQGLQFLIQYYNGEERAKGNILERFSAQQFPDLHSELNLSSLELGDSALYFCASSVTGTGPYEQYFGPGTRLTVT.

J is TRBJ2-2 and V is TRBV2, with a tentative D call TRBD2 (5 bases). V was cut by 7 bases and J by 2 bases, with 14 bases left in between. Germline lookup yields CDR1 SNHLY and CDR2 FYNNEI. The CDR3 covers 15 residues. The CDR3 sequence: CASMGTSGNTGELFF. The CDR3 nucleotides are TGTGCCAGCATGGGAACCAGCGGAAACACCGGGGAGCTGTTTTTT.

DNA for the CDR3: TGTGCCAGCAGTGCTAGGACAGCTAATGAAAAACTGTTTTTT. Protein: CASSARTANEKLFF. This rearrangement joins TRBV27 to TRBJ1-4, with D perhaps matching TRBD1 (6 bases). The germline V and J ends were trimmed by 5 bases and 3 bases, with 10 bases remaining between them. The CDR3 contains 14 residues. Germline values: CDR1 MNHEY, CDR2 SMNVEV (reference sequence). Filled out from reference TRBV27 and TRBJ1-4, the complete variable domain reads EAQVTQNPRYLITVTGKKLTVTCSQNMNHEYMSWYRQDPGLGLRQIYYSMNVEVTDKGDVPEGYKVSRKEKRNFPLILESPSPNQTSLYFCASSARTANEKLFFGSGTQLSVL.